This TCR beta chain comes out of a study of OX40 agonist ivuxolimab in advanced cancers. Libraries were prepared by immunoSEQ multiplex PCR; TCRdb keeps only in-frame clonotypes and omits some of them. This table has tens of thousands of clones, around 87% appearing once. Sample: CD4+ or CD8+ T cells sorted from blood, taken in a trial of the OX40 agonist ivuxolimab. This sequence was found in an adult with an advanced solid tumor such as melanoma, head and neck, liver or kidney cancer.

This CDR3 reads CASSAGGDEQPQHF. Written as DNA, the CDR3 is TGTGCCAGCAGTGCAGGGGGCGATGAACAGCCCCAGCATTTT. The chain has TRBV28 and TRBJ1-5; 8 positions match TRBD1. Trimming took 5 bases from V and 7 from J; bases not matched to a gene: 7. This CDR3 comprises 14 residues. In germline, CDR1 is MDHEN, CDR2 SYDVKM.